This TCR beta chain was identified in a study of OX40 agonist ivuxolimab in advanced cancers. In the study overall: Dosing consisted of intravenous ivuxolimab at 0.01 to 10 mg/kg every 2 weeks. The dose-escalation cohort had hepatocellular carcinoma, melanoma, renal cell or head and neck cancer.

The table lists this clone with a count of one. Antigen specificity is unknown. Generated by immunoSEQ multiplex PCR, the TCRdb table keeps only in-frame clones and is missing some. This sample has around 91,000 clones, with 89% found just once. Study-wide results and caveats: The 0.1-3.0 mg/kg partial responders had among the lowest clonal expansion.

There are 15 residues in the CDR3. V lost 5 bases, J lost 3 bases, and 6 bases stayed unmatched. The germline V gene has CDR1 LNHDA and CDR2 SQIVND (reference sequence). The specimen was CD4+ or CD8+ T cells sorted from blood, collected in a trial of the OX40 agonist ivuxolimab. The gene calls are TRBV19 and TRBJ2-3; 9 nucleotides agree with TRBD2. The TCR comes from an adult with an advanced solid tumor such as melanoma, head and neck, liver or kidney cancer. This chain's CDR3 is CASSLAGRKTDTQYF. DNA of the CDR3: TGTGCCAGTAGTCTAGCGGGGAGGAAGACAGATACGCAGTATTTT.